A single sample is the source of the 14 T cell receptor beta chains below, sequenced in a study of cytomegalovirus exposure and HLA in healthy donors. PCR primers comprised 60 Vbeta and 13 Jbeta primers. This table comes from immunoSEQ multiplex PCR, and its TCRdb copy is limited to in-frame clones, with some not included. The table has about 160,000 clones, about 82% seen once. The sample consisted of PBMCs. The origin of the receptors is a woman in her twenties or thirties in good health and CMV-seropositive.

This clone has only a few counts. The rearrangement uses TRBV7-2 and TRBJ2-1, with D maybe TRBD1 (6 bases). Trimming took off 0 bases at V and 6 bases at J, with 6 bases between the two ends. The germline CDR1 and CDR2 sequences are SGHTA and FQGNSA. This CDR3 spans 13 amino acids. CDR3 in amino acids: CASSLARGNEQFF. Written as DNA, the CDR3 is TGTGCCAGCAGCTTAGCCAGGGGCAATGAGCAGTTCTTC.

The J gene is TRBJ1-4, the V gene TRBV15; no clear D gene. Germline V gene lookup returns CDR1 LNHNV and CDR2 YYDKDF (reference sequence). This CDR3 spans 17 amino acids. Deletions cut 1 base from V and 2 bases from J, with 14 bases between. The CDR3 is CATSRAGRVGTNEKLFF. CDR3 coding DNA: TGTGCCACCAGCAGAGCGGGAAGGGTTGGTACTAATGAAAAACTGTTTTTT.

The rearrangement uses TRBV7-8 and TRBJ2-7; perhaps TRBD1 as D (6 bases). Germline loops: CDR1 SGHVS, CDR2 FQNEAQ. This CDR3 contains 16 residues. Trimming stripped 0 bases from V and 3 bases from J, with 15 bases between. As DNA, the CDR3 is TGTGCCAGCAGCTTAGCCCCAGACAGGTTCCGCTACGAGCAGTACTTC. It encodes CASSLAPDRFRYEQYF.

The gene calls are TRBV7-2 and TRBJ2-3; the D is unclear. The germline V gene has CDR1 SGHTA and CDR2 FQGNSA. The CDR3 has 15 residues. Trimming stripped 1 base from V and 5 bases from J, with 13 bases between. CDR3 loop: CASSLEWQVIDTQYF. CDR3 nucleotide sequence: TGTGCCAGCAGCTTAGAGTGGCAGGTTATAGATACGCAGTATTTT.

This chain connects TRBV7-3 to TRBJ2-1; D is unresolved. CDR3 length equals 14 residues. Trimming stripped 1 base from V and 7 bases from J, with 11 bases between. Per the germline V gene, CDR1 is SGHTA and CDR2 is FQGTGA. Here the CDR3 DNA reads TGTGCCAGCAGCTTAATGGCAGGTCAAAATGAGCAGTTCTTC. Its translation: CASSLMAGQNEQFF.

The genes are TRBV5-1 and TRBJ2-7; D might be TRBD1 (6 bases). Germline CDR1 reads SGHRS; CDR2 reads YFSETQ. This CDR3 spans 15 amino acids. Between the trimmed V and J ends, which lost 1 base and 1 base, there was a span of 12 bases. The DNA of the CDR3 is TGCGCCAGCAGCTTGTTACAGGGTGGGTCCTACGAGCAGTACTTC. Protein sequence: CASSLLQGGSYEQYF.

The CDR3 nucleotides are TGTGCCAGCAGCGTAGACCGGGACAGGGGGACTGAAGCTTTCTTT. This gives the protein CASSVDRDRGTEAFF. V and J are TRBV9 and TRBJ1-1; 11 nucleotides match TRBD1. CDR3 length: 15 residues. Germline CDR1 is SGDLS and CDR2 is YYNGEE. V lost 0 bases, J lost 5 bases, and 3 bases stayed unmatched. Full variable domain (remainder filled in from reference TRBV9 and TRBJ1-1): DSGVTQTPKHLITATGQRVTLRCSPRSGDLSVYWYQQSLDQGLQFLIQYYNGEERAKGNILERFSAQQFPDLHSELNLSSLELGDSALYFCASSVDRDRGTEAFFGQGTRLTVV.

The gene calls are TRBV4-1 and TRBJ2-1, with 12 bases matching TRBD2. This CDR3 is 17 amino acids long. J gave up 10 bases and V 0 bases, and 10 bases lay outside the gene matches. Germline CDR1 MGHRA, CDR2 YSYEKL. CDR3 region: CASSQDKASGGVWEQFF. CDR3 coding DNA: TGCGCCAGCAGCCAAGATAAGGCTAGCGGGGGGGTCTGGGAGCAGTTCTTC.

This clone was found once. The V call is TRBV7-2, the J call TRBJ1-2; maybe TRBD1 (6 bases). This CDR3 has 15 amino acids. V was trimmed by 4 bases and J by 4 bases, leaving 16 bases between them. Germline lookup yields CDR1 SGHTA and CDR2 FQGNSA. The CDR3 sequence: CASSSRQVPSYGYTF. DNA for the CDR3: TGTGCCAGCAGCTCCAGACAGGTTCCTTCCTATGGCTACACCTTC.

The V call is TRBV7-3, the J call TRBJ2-3, with 10 nucleotides matching TRBD1. CDR3 length equals 14 residues. V lost 5 bases and J lost 6; bases outside the gene matches: 5. The germline gives CDR1 SGHTA, CDR2 FQGTGA. The CDR3 DNA reads TGTGCCAGCAGCCGGGACAGGGGACGGGATACGCAGTATTTT. Translated: CASSRDRGRDTQYF.

The chain links TRBV29-1 to TRBJ2-3; possible D gene TRBD1, 5 bases. The CDR3 consists of 11 residues. Trimming removed 5 bases from V and 3 bases from J, with 6 bases in between. Germline CDR1 SQVTM, CDR2 ANQGSEA. In nucleotides, the CDR3 is TGCAGCGTTAGGGGTACAGATACGCAGTATTTT. Translating it yields CSVRGTDTQYF.

This chain joins TRBV11-2 and TRBJ2-1; D perhaps matches TRBD1 (6 bases). From germline, CDR1 is SGHAT and CDR2 FQNNGV. There are 13 residues in the CDR3. Trimming took off 5 bases at V and 14 bases at J, with 19 bases between the two ends. This CDR3 reads CASSGNPRGPEFF. CDR3 sequence (DNA): TGTGCCAGCAGCGGTAACCCCAGGGGTCCCGAGTTCTTC.

This chain links TRBV27 with TRBJ1-2; D might be TRBD1 (6 bases). This CDR3 has 14 amino acids. Germline values: CDR1 MNHEY, CDR2 SMNVEV (reference sequence). V dropped 5 bases and J dropped 3 bases, with 13 bases sitting between them. Here the CDR3 reads CASSKAGVYYGYTF. The DNA of the CDR3 is TGTGCCAGCAGTAAAGCAGGGGTATACTATGGCTACACCTTC.

V and J are TRBV7-9 and TRBJ1-2; D perhaps matches TRBD1 (5 bases). This CDR3 spans 17 amino acids. Trimming took 2 bases from V and 8 from J, leaving 24 bases between them. CDR1 is SEHNR and CDR2 is FQNEAQ in the germline V gene (reference sequence). In DNA, the CDR3 is TGTGCCAGCAGCTTACCGTGGGACTTAATTAGAGCCCGCGGCTACACCTTC. Its translation is CASSLPWDLIRARGYTF.